This TCR beta chain was observed in a study of blood T cell repertoires in COVID-19. Data came from immunoSEQ multiplex PCR; TCRdb stores just in-frame clones and leaves some out. The sample has about 160,000 clones, around four fifths seen once. V lost 4 bases, J lost 0 bases, and 10 bases lay in between. Germline CDR1 and CDR2: LGHDT and YNNKEL (reference sequence). CDR3 length: 15 residues. The chain combines TRBV3-1 (or the pseudogene TRBV3-2) with TRBJ1-3; D gene uncertain. The clonotype comes from a woman of 80 years or more with acute or convalescent COVID-19. Sequences were obtained from peripheral blood. Written as DNA, the CDR3 is TGTGCCAGCAGCCGCGGGCTCCTCTCTGGAAACACCATATATTTT. The encoded protein is CASSRGLLSGNTIYF.